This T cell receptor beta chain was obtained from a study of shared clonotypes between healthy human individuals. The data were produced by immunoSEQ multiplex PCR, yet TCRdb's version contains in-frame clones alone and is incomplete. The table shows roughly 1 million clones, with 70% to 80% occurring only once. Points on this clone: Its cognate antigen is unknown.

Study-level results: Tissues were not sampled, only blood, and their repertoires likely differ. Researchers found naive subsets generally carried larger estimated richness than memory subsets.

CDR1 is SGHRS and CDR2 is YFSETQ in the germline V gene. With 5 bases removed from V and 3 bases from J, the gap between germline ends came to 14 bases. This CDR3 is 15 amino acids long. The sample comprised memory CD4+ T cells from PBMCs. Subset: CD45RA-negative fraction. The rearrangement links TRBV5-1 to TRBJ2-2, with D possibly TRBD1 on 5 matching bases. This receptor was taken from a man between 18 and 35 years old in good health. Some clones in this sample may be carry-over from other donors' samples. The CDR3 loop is CASRAGQAHTGELFF. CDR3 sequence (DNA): TGCGCCAGCAGGGCAGGGCAAGCGCACACCGGGGAGCTGTTTTTT.